The 30 T cell receptor beta chains reported below all come from one sample, sequenced in a study of blood T cell repertoires in COVID-19. Generated by immunoSEQ multiplex PCR, the TCRdb table keeps only in-frame clones and is missing some. The sample has roughly 39,000 clones, approximately 96% seen once. Sample: peripheral blood. The receptors derive from a human donor with active COVID-19. The donor label of this sample is uncertain.

The chain links TRBV3-1 (or the pseudogene TRBV3-2) to TRBJ1-4; D perhaps matches TRBD1 (6 bases). Trimming cost V 2 bases and J 6 bases, with 13 bases left between them. In germline, CDR1 is LGHDT, CDR2 YNNKEL (reference sequence). The CDR3 has 15 residues. The DNA for the CDR3 is TGTGCCAGCAGCCAAACCGGGGGGGGCTATGAAAAACTGTTTTTT. Encoded protein: CASSQTGGGYEKLFF.

The chain is built from TRBV10-2 and TRBJ2-7; no definite D call. V was pared by 2 bases and J by 2 bases, with 10 bases between. CDR3 length: 14 amino acids. Germline loops: CDR1 WSHSY, CDR2 SAAADI. The DNA for the CDR3 is TGCGCCAGCAGTGAGATCAGAATCACCTACGAGCAGTACTTC. Translated, it gives CASSEIRITYEQYF.

The chain joins TRBV18 to TRBJ2-5; TRBD2 might be the D (6 bases). V lost 2 bases and J lost 5, with 9 bases in between. The CDR3 is 13 residues long. Per the germline V gene, CDR1 is KGHSH and CDR2 is LQKENI. CDR3 sequence: CASSPTAGETQYF. The CDR3 nucleotides read TGTGCCAGCTCACCAACGGCGGGGGAGACCCAGTACTTC.

J is TRBJ2-1 and V is TRBV5-6, with 8 bases lining up with TRBD2. CDR1 is SGHDT and CDR2 is YYEEEE in the germline V gene. The CDR3 has 15 residues. The trim removed 4 bases at V and 0 bases at J, leaving 3 bases unmatched. CDR3 sequence (DNA): TGTGCCAGCAGCAAGGGACTAGACTCCTACAATGAGCAGTTCTTC. Translation gives CASSKGLDSYNEQFF.

CDR3 residues: CASSHTRGSGTSYSNQPQHF. The CDR3 nucleotides read TGTGCCAGCAGCCACACCCGGGGGTCCGGAACTTCTTATAGCAATCAGCCCCAGCATTTT. The chain uses TRBV28 and TRBJ1-5; D may be TRBD1 (5 bases). Germline-derived CDR1 and CDR2 are MDHEN and SYDVKM. The CDR3 totals 20 residues. Trimming removed 6 bases at V and 0 bases at J, with 27 bases between.

The chain has TRBV6-2 or TRBV6-3 and TRBJ2-7; D is undetermined. V dropped 2 bases and J dropped 0 bases, with 8 bases sitting between them. The CDR3 contains 14 residues. Looked up from germline, CDR1 is MNHEY and CDR2 is SVGEGT. The CDR3 sequence: CASSYDKNSYEQYF. CDR3 DNA: TGTGCCAGCAGTTACGACAAGAACTCCTACGAGCAGTACTTC.

The rearrangement links TRBV7-8 to TRBJ2-1; TRBD2 is a possible D gene (5 bases). The V end was cut by 5 bases, the J end by 4 bases, with 15 bases between. Germline values: CDR1 SGHVS, CDR2 FQNEAQ. This CDR3 region has 15 residues. The CDR3 DNA is TGTGCCAGCAGCCCGATGAGCGGTGCTTACAATGAGCAGTTCTTC. Its protein is CASSPMSGAYNEQFF.

CDR3 nucleotides: TGTGCCACCAGTCTTATTAGGGAGACTGAAGCTTTCTTT. Its protein is CATSLIRETEAFF. This rearrangement joins TRBV15 to TRBJ1-1; D gene uncertain. This CDR3 has 13 residues. V was shortened by 6 bases and J by 5 bases, with 13 bases between the two germline ends. CDR1 LNHNV and CDR2 YYDKDF come from the germline V gene (reference sequence).

The chain couples TRBV7-9 to TRBJ1-4, with D maybe TRBD1 (6 bases). V was pared by 1 base and J by 8 bases, with 8 bases between. The CDR3 has 13 amino acids. Germline V gives CDR1 SEHNR, CDR2 FQNEAQ (reference sequence). CDR3 amino acids: CASSLVQGEKLFF. The CDR3 DNA reads as TGTGCCAGCAGCTTAGTTCAGGGGGAAAAACTGTTTTTT.

The chain links TRBV3-1 (or the pseudogene TRBV3-2) to TRBJ1-6; D perhaps matches TRBD1 (5 bases). The V gene lost 5 bases and the J gene lost 8 bases, with 22 bases spanning the gap. The CDR3 loop spans 17 amino acids. Germline assignment: CDR1 LGHDT and CDR2 YNNKEL (reference sequence). CDR3 in amino acids: CASSATGTAAGDSPLHF. Written as DNA, the CDR3 is TGTGCCAGCAGCGCCACCGGGACCGCGGCGGGGGATTCACCCCTCCACTTT.

This clone was counted once. The chain recombines TRBV19 with TRBJ1-6; D remains unclear. V was cut by 0 bases and J by 4 bases, with 4 bases left in between. This CDR3 comprises 14 residues. The V gene's germline CDR1 is LNHDA and CDR2 SQIVND (reference sequence). Here the CDR3 DNA reads TGTGCCAGTAGTATAGATCCATATAATTCACCCCTCCACTTT. It encodes CASSIDPYNSPLHF.

In its sample, this clone was seen once. This chain uses TRBV3-1 (or the pseudogene TRBV3-2) with TRBJ1-1; D call uncertain. Trimming removed 1 base at V and 1 base at J, with 7 bases between. Germline assignment: CDR1 LGHDT and CDR2 YNNKEL (reference sequence). The CDR3 has 14 residues. Here the CDR3 DNA reads TGTGCCAGCAGCCAAGGTCTGTCGAACACTGAAGCTTTCTTT. This encodes CASSQGLSNTEAFF.

The genes are TRBV28 and TRBJ2-7; 11 bases match TRBD2. The germline gives CDR1 MDHEN, CDR2 SYDVKM. The CDR3 consists of 18 residues. J lost 7 bases, V lost 2 bases, and 16 bases had no gene match. This CDR3 reads CASSLVYWGLAGGGEQYF. The CDR3 DNA sequence: TGTGCCAGCAGTTTAGTCTACTGGGGGCTAGCGGGAGGAGGGGAGCAGTACTTC.

The chain combines TRBV9 with TRBJ1-4; D remains ambiguous. The CDR3 has 14 amino acids. Trimming pared 4 bases from V and 5 bases from J, leaving 12 bases between. Germline CDR1 SGDLS, CDR2 YYNGEE. CDR3 sequence reads: CASSPHGGNEKLFF. The CDR3 DNA reads TGTGCCAGCAGCCCCCACGGCGGAAATGAAAAACTGTTTTTT.

The chain couples TRBV19 to TRBJ2-5, with D tentatively TRBD2 (6 bases). This CDR3 spans 15 amino acids. Looked up from germline, CDR1 is LNHDA and CDR2 is SQIVND (reference sequence). The V and J ends lost 1 base and 8 bases respectively, with 17 bases between them. The CDR3 DNA sequence: TGTGCCAGTAGTATAGGTCAGGGACTTGGGCGAACCCAGTACTTC. Translated: CASSIGQGLGRTQYF. Filled out from reference TRBV19 and TRBJ2-5, the complete variable domain reads DGGITQSPKYLFRKEGQNVTLSCEQNLNHDAMYWYRQDPGQGLRLIYYSQIVNDFQKGDIAEGYSVSREKKESFPLTVTSAQKNPTAFYLCASSIGQGLGRTQYFGPGTRLLVL.

The gene calls are TRBV5-8 and TRBJ2-7; no clear D gene. The CDR3 contains 12 residues. Germline-derived CDR1 and CDR2 are SGHTS and YDEGEE. Deletions cut 0 bases from V and 3 bases from J, with 4 bases between. DNA for the CDR3: TGTGCCAGCAGCTTGGGAGTCTACGAGCAGTACTTC. It translates to CASSLGVYEQYF.

This sequence joins TRBV28 and TRBJ1-2; D possibly corresponds to TRBD1 (5 bases). V was trimmed by 6 bases and J by 4 bases, leaving 18 bases between them. CDR1 is MDHEN, CDR2 SYDVKM, per germline. There are 15 residues in the CDR3. CDR3 sequence reads: CASSGRTGGSYGYTF. CDR3 sequence (DNA): TGTGCCAGCAGCGGCCGGACGGGGGGGTCCTATGGCTACACCTTC.

The rearrangement links TRBV5-1 to TRBJ2-7; the D is unclear. Trimming pared 0 bases from V and 3 bases from J, leaving 10 bases between. Germline V gene sequence: CDR1 SGHRS, CDR2 YFSETQ. This CDR3 has 14 residues. CDR3 bases: TGCGCCAGCAGCTTGGCCGCCAGTATCTACGAGCAGTACTTC. It yields the protein CASSLAASIYEQYF.

The CDR3 is CASSARPTGTGELFF. The CDR3 DNA follows: TGTGCCAGCAGCGCACGCCCGACAGGCACCGGGGAGCTGTTTTTT. The rearrangement joins TRBV5-6 to TRBJ2-2; the D gene is possibly TRBD1 (6 bases). The CDR3 contains 15 residues. Germline CDR1 is SGHDT and CDR2 is YYEEEE. The germline V and J ends were trimmed by 4 bases and 4 bases, with 14 bases remaining between them.

The chain carries TRBV5-5 and TRBJ1-1; 12 bases are a match to TRBD1. In germline, CDR1 is SGHKS, CDR2 YYEKEE (reference sequence). The CDR3 loop spans 16 amino acids. The ends lost 4 bases at V and 4 bases at J; junction bases unmatched: 8. The CDR3 DNA follows: TGTGCCAGCAGCCAAGGGACAGGGGGCTTAAGCACTGAAGCTTTCTTT. It translates to CASSQGTGGLSTEAFF.

The chain combines TRBV2 with TRBJ1-6; D is uncertain. Germline CDR1 SNHLY, CDR2 FYNNEI. V was shortened by 3 bases and J by 9 bases, with 15 bases between the two germline ends. The length of the CDR3 is 15 residues. This CDR3 is CASSEREAEGSPLHF. DNA of the CDR3: TGTGCCAGCAGTGAGCGGGAAGCAGAGGGTTCACCCCTCCACTTT.

The chain uses TRBV6-5 and TRBJ2-4, with D unclear. Trimming shortened V by 2 bases and J by 4 bases, and 12 bases separated the two germline ends. The CDR3 covers 15 residues. Germline V lookup: CDR1 MNHEY, CDR2 SVGAGI. CDR3 nucleotides: TGTGCCAGCAGTTACCAGGTCGGCCAAAAAAACATTCAGTACTTC. Its protein product is CASSYQVGQKNIQYF.

V is TRBV6-6 and J is TRBJ1-2; no firm D call. Trimming shortened V by 0 bases and J by 8 bases, and 19 bases separated the two germline ends. The CDR3 is 16 amino acids. From germline, CDR1 is MNHNY and CDR2 SVGAGI (reference sequence). The CDR3 nucleotides are TGTGCCAGCAGTTACTCGATTTCGAGCCAGGATTTAGGCTACACCTTC. Translated: CASSYSISSQDLGYTF.

The rearrangement uses TRBV6-5 and TRBJ1-1, with no clear D. V was cut by 7 bases and J by 3 bases, with 12 bases left in between. Germline CDR1 MNHEY, CDR2 SVGAGI. The CDR3 is made up of 13 amino acids. The CDR3 DNA is TGTGCCAGCACGCGGGGTTCGCACACTGAAGCTTTCTTT. This encodes CASTRGSHTEAFF.

J is TRBJ1-4 and V is TRBV6-2 or TRBV6-3; D unresolved. The length of the CDR3 is 13 residues. Germline CDR1 reads MNHEY; CDR2 reads SVGEGT. Trimming stripped 1 base from V and 4 bases from J, with 4 bases between. CDR3 bases: TGTGCCAGCAGTTACTGGAGTAATGAAAAACTGTTTTTT. Residues: CASSYWSNEKLFF.

This chain joins TRBV9 and TRBJ2-2, with D hard to call. Germline V CDR1 and CDR2: SGDLS, YYNGEE. V was shortened by 0 bases and J by 6 bases, with 15 bases between the two germline ends. The CDR3 runs to 16 residues. The CDR3 reads CASSVAPGLPPGELFF. The DNA for the CDR3 is TGTGCCAGCAGCGTAGCGCCCGGTCTCCCACCCGGGGAGCTGTTTTTT.

The V and J genes are TRBV11-3 and TRBJ2-2; D unclear. The length of the CDR3 is 14 residues. CDR1 is SGHNT and CDR2 is YENEEA in the germline V gene. V was clipped by 0 bases and J by 7 bases, with 9 bases between them. The CDR3 spells CASSLDGGGGELFF. The CDR3 region has the DNA TGTGCCAGCAGCTTAGATGGCGGTGGCGGGGAGCTGTTTTTT.

The chain uses TRBV5-5 and TRBJ2-2; D remains unclear. V was shortened by 7 bases and J by 0 bases, with 10 bases between the two germline ends. CDR3 size: 14 residues. Germline lookup yields CDR1 SGHKS and CDR2 YYEKEE (reference sequence). DNA of the CDR3: TGTGCCAGCCTTGGAGCCGCGAACACCGGGGAGCTGTTTTTT. As protein: CASLGAANTGELFF.

This clone appeared a single time. The chain has TRBV29-1 and TRBJ2-7; TRBD1 is a possible D gene (6 bases). The CDR3 runs 11 residues. Germline V gives CDR1 SQVTM, CDR2 ANQGSEA. With 7 bases removed from V and 4 bases from J, the gap between germline ends came to 11 bases. The CDR3 sequence is CSAGTFYEQYF. The CDR3 DNA follows: TGCAGCGCTGGGACATTTTACGAGCAGTACTTC.

CDR3 sequence: CASSWRGGTEAFF. As DNA, the CDR3 is TGTGCCAGCAGCTGGCGGGGGGGTACTGAAGCTTTCTTT. This rearrangement joins TRBV11-3 to TRBJ1-1; possibly TRBD1 for D (5 bases). V dropped 4 bases and J dropped 5 bases, with 11 bases sitting between them. In germline, CDR1 is SGHNT, CDR2 YENEEA. The length of the CDR3 is 13 residues. The complete variable domain, with remaining parts taken from reference TRBV11-3 and TRBJ1-1, reads EAGVVQSPRYKIIEKKQPVAFWCNPISGHNTLYWYLQNLGQGPELLIRYENEEAVDDSQLPKDRFSAERLKGVDSTLKIQPAELGDSAVYLCASSWRGGTEAFFGQGTRLTVV.